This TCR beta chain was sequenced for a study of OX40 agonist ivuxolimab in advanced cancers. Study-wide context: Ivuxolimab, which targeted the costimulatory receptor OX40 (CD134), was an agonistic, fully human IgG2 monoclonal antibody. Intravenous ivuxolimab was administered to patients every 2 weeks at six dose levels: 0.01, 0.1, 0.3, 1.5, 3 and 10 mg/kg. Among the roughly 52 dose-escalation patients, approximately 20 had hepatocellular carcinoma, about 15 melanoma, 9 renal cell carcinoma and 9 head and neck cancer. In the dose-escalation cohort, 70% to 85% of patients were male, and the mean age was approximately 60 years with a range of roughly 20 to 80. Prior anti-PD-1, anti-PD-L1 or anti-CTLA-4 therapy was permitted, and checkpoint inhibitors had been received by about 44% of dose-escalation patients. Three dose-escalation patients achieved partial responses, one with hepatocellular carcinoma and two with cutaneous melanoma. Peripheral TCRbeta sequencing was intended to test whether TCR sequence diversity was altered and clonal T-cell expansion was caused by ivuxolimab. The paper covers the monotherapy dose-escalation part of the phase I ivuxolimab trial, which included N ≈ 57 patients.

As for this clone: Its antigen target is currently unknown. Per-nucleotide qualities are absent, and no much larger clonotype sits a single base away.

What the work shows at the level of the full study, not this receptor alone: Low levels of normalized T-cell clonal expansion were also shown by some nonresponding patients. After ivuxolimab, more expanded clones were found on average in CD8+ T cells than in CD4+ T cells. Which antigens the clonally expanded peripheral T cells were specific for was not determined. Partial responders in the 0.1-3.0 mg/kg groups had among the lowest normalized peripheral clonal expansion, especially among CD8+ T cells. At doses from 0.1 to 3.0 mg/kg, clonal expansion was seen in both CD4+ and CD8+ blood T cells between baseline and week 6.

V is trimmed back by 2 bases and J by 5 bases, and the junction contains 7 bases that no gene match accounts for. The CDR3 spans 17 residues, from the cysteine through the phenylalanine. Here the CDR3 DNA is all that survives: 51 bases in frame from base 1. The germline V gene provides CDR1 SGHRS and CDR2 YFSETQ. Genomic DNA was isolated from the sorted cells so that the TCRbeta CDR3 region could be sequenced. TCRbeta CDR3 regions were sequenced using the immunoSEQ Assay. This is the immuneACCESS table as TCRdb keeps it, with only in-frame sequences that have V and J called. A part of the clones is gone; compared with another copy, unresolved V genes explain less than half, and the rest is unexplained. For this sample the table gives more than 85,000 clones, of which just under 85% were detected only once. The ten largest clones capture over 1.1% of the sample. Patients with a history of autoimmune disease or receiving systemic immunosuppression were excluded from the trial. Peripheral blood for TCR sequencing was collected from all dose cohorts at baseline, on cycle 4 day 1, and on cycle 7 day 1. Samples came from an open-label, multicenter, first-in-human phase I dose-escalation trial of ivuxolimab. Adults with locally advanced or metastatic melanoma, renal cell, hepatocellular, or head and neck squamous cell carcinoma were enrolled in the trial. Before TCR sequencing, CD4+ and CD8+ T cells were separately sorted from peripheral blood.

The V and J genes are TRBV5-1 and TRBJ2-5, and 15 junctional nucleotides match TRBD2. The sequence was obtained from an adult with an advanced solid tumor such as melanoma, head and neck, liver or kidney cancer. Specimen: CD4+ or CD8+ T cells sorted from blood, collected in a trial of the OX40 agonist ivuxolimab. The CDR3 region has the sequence CASSFRTSGRAAETQYF. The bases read TGCGCCAGCAGCTTTAGGACTAGCGGGAGGGCGGCGGAGACCCAGTACTTC.